This passage covers 10 T cell receptor beta chains from one sample sequenced in a study of beta chain features in type 1 diabetes. Study results and caveats: Shortening that was moderate but significant affected the TCRB CDR3s of Type 1 diabetes patients in all four CD4+ subsets.

No antigen has been identified for these receptors. The sequenced template was cDNA made from the entire isolated RNA. Only in-frame clones appear in the TCRdb table, and some are missing; sequencing was by immunoSEQ multiplex PCR. The repertoire holds about 700,000 clones, with over 10% as singletons. Sequenced sample: naive CD4+ T cells from blood. All receptors derive from a man aged 18 to 30 with type 1 diabetes.

This clone was seen a few times. The chain links TRBV5-1 to TRBJ1-1, with a possible D match to TRBD1 (5 bases). Per the germline V gene, CDR1 is SGHRS and CDR2 is YFSETQ. This CDR3 spans 16 amino acids. Trimming pared 3 bases from V and 3 bases from J, leaving 18 bases between. CDR3 nucleotide sequence: TGCGCCAGCAGCTCGAAGATGGTCCAGGGTGACACTGAAGCTTTCTTT. Amino acids: CASSSKMVQGDTEAFF.

This chain connects TRBV7-7 to TRBJ2-3; D is perhaps TRBD1 (6 bases). Germline assignment: CDR1 SSHAT and CDR2 FNYEAQ (reference sequence). Trimming took 3 bases from V and 0 from J, leaving 7 bases between them. The CDR3 runs 14 residues. CDR3 residues: CASSFGQSTDTQYF. The CDR3 DNA is TGTGCCAGCAGCTTTGGACAGAGCACAGATACGCAGTATTTT.

This clone showed up just a few times. This specimen includes other DNA sequences encoding the same CDR3. The chain joins TRBV5-6 to TRBJ2-5, with 7 bases identical to TRBD2. Per germline, CDR1 SGHDT and CDR2 YYEEEE. The CDR3 extends over 15 amino acids. Germline trimming cut 0 bases from V and 2 bases from J; bases unmatched to any gene: 4. CDR3 in DNA: TGTGCCAGCAGCTTGGGTCTAGCGGATCAAGAGACCCAGTACTTC. As protein: CASSLGLADQETQYF.

DNA for the CDR3: TGTGCCTGGAGTGGGAGCGGGGGTCGCTCCTACAATGAGCAGTTCTTC. Translating gives CAWSGSGGRSYNEQFF. J is TRBJ2-1 and V is TRBV30; 8 bases map to TRBD2. J lost 0 bases, V lost 1 base, and 5 bases had no gene match. Germline CDR1 is GTSNPN and CDR2 is SVGIG (reference sequence). This CDR3 comprises 16 residues.

J is TRBJ1-1 and V is TRBV10-1; no clear D. Trimming shortened V by 6 bases and J by 11 bases, and 16 bases separated the two germline ends. The CDR3 spans 12 residues. In germline, CDR1 is WNHNN, CDR2 SYGVQD (reference sequence). This CDR3 reads CASSPGGNWAFF. Written as DNA, the CDR3 is TGCGCCAGCAGCCCCGGCGGGAATTGGGCTTTCTTT.

This sequence joins TRBV2 and TRBJ2-5, with D perhaps given as TRBD1 or TRBD2 (6 bases each). CDR1 SNHLY and CDR2 FYNNEI come from the germline V gene. This CDR3 has 15 amino acids. V was shortened by 3 bases and J by 5 bases, with 16 bases between the two germline ends. For the CDR3, the DNA is TGTGCCAGCAGTGACACTGGAGGGGGTGTGGAGACCCAGTACTTC. Translated: CASSDTGGGVETQYF.

V is TRBV6-5 and J is TRBJ2-7; 12 nucleotides match TRBD1. This CDR3 contains 16 residues. Trimming at V came to 0 bases and at J to 3 bases, leaving 3 bases not matched to a gene. CDR1 is MNHEY, CDR2 SVGAGI, per germline. The CDR3 spells CASSYSGTGGYYEQYF. CDR3 DNA sequence: TGTGCCAGCAGTTACTCAGGGACAGGGGGCTACTACGAGCAGTACTTC.

This clone was seen only a few times. V gene TRBV20-1 combines with J gene TRBJ1-4, with TRBD1 as a possible D gene (5 bases). This CDR3 has 11 amino acids. The V gene lost 4 bases and the J gene lost 10 bases, with 10 bases spanning the gap. The germline V gene encodes CDR1 DFQATT and CDR2 SNEGSKA (reference sequence). The CDR3 loop reads CSATTGGKLFF. The CDR3 DNA follows: TGCAGTGCTACCACAGGAGGAAAACTGTTTTTT.

This chain uses TRBV13 with TRBJ1-6; D not certain. The V end was cut by 1 base, the J end by 6 bases, with 19 bases between. This CDR3 region has 18 residues. The germline V gene has CDR1 PRHDT and CDR2 FYEKMQ (reference sequence). The CDR3, as DNA: TGTGCCAGCAGCTTAGTTCGGGGAGGTCAGTCGGGTAATTCACCCCTCCACTTT. Its translation is CASSLVRGGQSGNSPLHF.

This clone has only a few counts. The chain links TRBV30 to TRBJ1-1; 7 bases are a match to TRBD1. Unmatched junction bases numbered 3, after V lost 5 bases and J lost 0 bases. This CDR3 is built from 13 residues. CDR1 is GTSNPN and CDR2 is SVGIG in the germline V gene (reference sequence). The CDR3 DNA reads TGTGCCTGGGGGGACAGTTTGAACACTGAAGCTTTCTTT. Translated, it gives CAWGDSLNTEAFF.